A single sample is the source of the 17 T cell receptor beta chains below, sequenced in a study of OX40 agonist ivuxolimab in advanced cancers. Clones were read by immunoSEQ multiplex PCR, and TCRdb kept only the in-frame ones, dropping some. The sample holds 65,000 to 75,000 clones, 80% to 85% seen once. This specimen was CD4+ or CD8+ T cells sorted from blood, taken in a trial of the OX40 agonist ivuxolimab. The receptors were sampled from an adult with an advanced solid tumor such as melanoma, head and neck, liver or kidney cancer.

This clone was seen just once. The rearrangement links TRBV10-3 to TRBJ2-3, with D maybe TRBD2 (5 bases). CDR1 and CDR2 (germline): ENHRY, SYGVKD. The CDR3 spans 12 residues. V was pared by 10 bases and J by 4 bases, with 12 bases between. DNA of the CDR3: TGTGCCACACGGGGAACGGCAGATACGCAGTATTTT. It specifies CATRGTADTQYF.

The chain has TRBV11-3 and TRBJ2-2; D is perhaps TRBD1 (5 bases). Germline CDR1 and CDR2: SGHNT and YENEEA. This CDR3 is 13 amino acids long. V lost 0 bases and J 8 bases, leaving 7 bases between the germline ends. As DNA, the CDR3 is TGTGCCAGCAGCTTAGATGGGGCGGGGGAGCTGTTTTTT. Its protein product is CASSLDGAGELFF.

CDR3 residues: CASSNSGGEAFF. As DNA, the CDR3 is TGTGCCAGTAGTAATAGTGGGGGTGAAGCTTTCTTT. This chain connects TRBV19 to TRBJ1-1; D possibly corresponds to TRBD1 (5 bases). CDR1 is LNHDA, CDR2 SQIVND, per germline (reference sequence). CDR3 size: 12 residues. V lost 4 bases to trimming and J lost 7 bases, with 10 bases between them. Using reference TRBV19 and TRBJ1-1 for the parts outside the CDR3, the full variable domain is DGGITQSPKYLFRKEGQNVTLSCEQNLNHDAMYWYRQDPGQGLRLIYYSQIVNDFQKGDIAEGYSVSREKKESFPLTVTSAQKNPTAFYLCASSNSGGEAFFGQGTRLTVV.

The chain combines TRBV5-4 with TRBJ2-1, with TRBD2 matching 8 bases. The CDR3 consists of 13 residues. Germline V gene lookup returns CDR1 SGHNT and CDR2 YYREEE (reference sequence). Trimming cost V 4 bases and J 7 bases; bases outside gene matches: 4. CDR3 protein: CASSGGTRNEQFF. DNA for the CDR3: TGTGCCAGCAGCGGCGGGACTAGGAATGAGCAGTTCTTC. Filled out from reference TRBV5-4 and TRBJ2-1, the complete variable domain reads ETGVTQSPTHLIKTRGQQVTLRCSSQSGHNTVSWYQQALGQGPQFIFQYYREEENGRGNFPPRFSGLQFPNYSSELNVNALELDDSALYLCASSGGTRNEQFFGPGTRLTVL.

The chain uses TRBV18 and TRBJ2-7; TRBD2 matches 8 bases. J lost 2 bases, V lost 1 base, and 4 bases had no gene match. Germline CDR1 KGHSH, CDR2 LQKENI. The CDR3 covers 15 residues. The DNA for the CDR3 is TGTGCCAGCTCACCACGGACTAGCCTCACCTACGAGCAGTACTTC. Translation: CASSPRTSLTYEQYF. Variable domain in full (rest from reference TRBV18 and TRBJ2-7): NAGVMQNPRHLVRRRGQEARLRCSPMKGHSHVYWYRQLPEEGLKFMVYLQKENIIDESGMPKERFSAEFPKEGPSILRIQQVVRGDSAAYFCASSPRTSLTYEQYFGPGTRLTVT.

The chain is built from TRBV2 and TRBJ2-5; no definite D call. This CDR3 has 12 residues. Trimming removed 3 bases at V and 5 bases at J, with 7 bases between. Germline-derived CDR1 and CDR2 are SNHLY and FYNNEI. CDR3 in DNA: TGTGCCAGCAGTGACAGTAGCGAGACCCAGTACTTC. Protein product: CASSDSSETQYF.

This clone has only a few counts. The chain joins TRBV6-5 to TRBJ1-2; D is perhaps TRBD1 (5 bases). The V end lost 4 bases, the J end lost 4 bases, and 16 bases lay between the germline ends. CDR1 is MNHEY and CDR2 is SVGAGI in the germline V gene. The CDR3 loop spans 15 amino acids. The CDR3: CASSSTLGTFYGYTF. For the CDR3, the DNA is TGTGCCAGCAGTTCCACCCTGGGGACTTTCTATGGCTACACCTTC.

V gene TRBV11-3 combines with J gene TRBJ2-2; 11 bases match TRBD1. Germline V CDR1 and CDR2: SGHNT, YENEEA. This CDR3 contains 16 residues. Unmatched junction bases numbered 6, after V lost 5 bases and J lost 4 bases. CDR3 bases: TGTGCCAGCAGCAGAGGGGGACAGGGGGGCACCGGGGAGCTGTTTTTT. Translating gives CASSRGGQGGTGELFF.

CDR3 protein: CASSQEGRAGTGELFF. The CDR3 DNA reads as TGCGCCAGCAGCCAAGAAGGCAGGGCGGGCACCGGGGAGCTGTTTTTT. This sequence joins TRBV4-1 and TRBJ2-2, with D possibly being TRBD1 or TRBD2 (5 bases each). Germline CDR1 is MGHRA and CDR2 is YSYEKL. V was cut by 0 bases and J by 4 bases, with 12 bases left in between. CDR3 length equals 16 residues.

This clone was seen a few times. V and J are TRBV7-2 and TRBJ2-7, with TRBD2 identical over 16 bases. CDR3 length equals 18 residues. Germline trimming cut 5 bases from V and 4 bases from J; bases unmatched to any gene: 11. Germline CDR1 and CDR2: SGHTA and FQGNSA. The CDR3 nucleotides read TGTGCCAGCAGCCTATCGGGACTAGCGGGAGGGCCCGGGTACGAGCAGTACTTC. This encodes CASSLSGLAGGPGYEQYF.

The CDR3 DNA sequence: TGTGCCAGCAGCTTAGGGGGGTCCGCCGGGGAGCTGTTTTTT. Translated: CASSLGGSAGELFF. V is TRBV11-3 and J is TRBJ2-2, with D perhaps TRBD1 or TRBD2 (5 bases each). The CDR3 extends over 14 amino acids. Deletions cut 1 base from V and 6 bases from J, with 9 bases between. Germline V gene lookup returns CDR1 SGHNT and CDR2 YENEEA.

The chain links TRBV6-5 to TRBJ2-2, with D uncertain. This CDR3 has 14 residues. Germline V lookup: CDR1 MNHEY, CDR2 SVGAGI. V was trimmed by 6 bases and J by 0 bases, leaving 8 bases between them. The CDR3 DNA reads as TGTGCCAGCAGCCTGCAAGCGAACACCGGGGAGCTGTTTTTT. Translation: CASSLQANTGELFF.

The chain carries TRBV2 and TRBJ1-6, with D possibly being TRBD1 (6 bases). Germline-derived CDR1 and CDR2 are SNHLY and FYNNEI. CDR3 length: 15 amino acids. V lost 6 bases, J lost 7 bases, and 16 bases lay in between. The CDR3 here is CASSPGTGTNSPLHF. The CDR3 DNA is TGTGCCAGCAGCCCCGGCACAGGGACAAATTCACCCCTCCACTTT. Combining the CDR3 with reference TRBV2 and TRBJ1-6 gives the whole variable domain EPEVTQTPSHQVTQMGQEVILRCVPISNHLYFYWYRQILGQKVEFLVSFYNNEISEKSEIFDDQFSVERPDGSNFTLKIRSTKLEDSAMYFCASSPGTGTNSPLHFGNGTRLTVT.

The chain links TRBV6-1 to TRBJ1-2; D is possibly TRBD1 (5 bases). Between the trimmed V and J ends, which lost 2 bases and 8 bases, there was a span of 15 bases. The CDR3 runs to 14 residues. The germline CDR1 and CDR2 sequences are MNHNS and SASEGT. Here the CDR3 DNA reads TGTGCCAGCAGTGAATTTCGGGACCCATCGGGCTACACCTTC. Protein sequence: CASSEFRDPSGYTF.

The chain combines TRBV19 with TRBJ2-3; the D gene is possibly TRBD2 (6 bases). The CDR3 has 14 amino acids. CDR1 and CDR2 (germline): LNHDA, SQIVND (reference sequence). V was trimmed by 4 bases and J by 3 bases, leaving 11 bases between them. The CDR3 DNA is TGTGCCAGTAGTACTAGCGTTGTGACAGATACGCAGTATTTT. Its translation: CASSTSVVTDTQYF.

This sequence joins TRBV30 and TRBJ2-3; no firm D call. Germline V gene data show CDR1 as GTSNPN and CDR2 as SVGIG (reference sequence). CDR3 length: 14 amino acids. V was cut by 1 base and J by 2 bases, with 10 bases left in between. The CDR3 spells CAWSEGQVTDTQYF. In nucleotides, the CDR3 is TGTGCCTGGAGTGAGGGCCAGGTCACAGATACGCAGTATTTT.

V and J are TRBV7-2 and TRBJ2-3; D remains unclear. The CDR3 is 13 amino acids. Trimming pared 0 bases from V and 1 base from J, leaving 2 bases between. Per the germline V gene, CDR1 is SGHTA and CDR2 is FQGNSA. DNA for the CDR3: TGTGCCAGCAGCTTAGCCCGCACAGATACGCAGTATTTT. It yields the protein CASSLARTDTQYF.